The sequence of this TCR beta chain was determined in a study of CD8+ T cells in alopecia areata (dated by TCRdb to about 2018). Regarding the research as a whole: Treated patients were enrolled in an open-label pilot trial of oral tofacitinib at 5 to 10 mg twice daily for moderate-to-severe alopecia areata. TCRbeta CDR3 regions were amplified by immunoSEQ multiplex PCR with 35 Vbeta forward and 13 Jbeta reverse primers. In humans, TCRbeta sequencing was performed on scalp tissue and on sorted CD4+ and CD8+ peripheral blood T cells from healthy controls and from patients with patchy or totalis/universalis alopecia areata. Scalp clonality was compared across normal scalp (n=4), patchy alopecia areata scalp (n=8), and alopecia totalis/universalis scalp (n=8). Tofacitinib-treated patients had biopsies at baseline and at 4 and 24 weeks of treatment, with a later scalp biopsy in several patients. In treated patients, disease severity was measured using the SALT score, which gives the percentage of scalp surface area affected. Patients received tofacitinib for 6 to 18 months and were then followed off drug for 6 months to check for delayed response and recurrence. To study T cell clonal expansion in alopecia areata, the researchers applied high-throughput TCRbeta sequencing to both the C3H/HeJ mouse model and human patients. RNA was extracted with the PAXgene miRNA kit for fixed scalp, the miRNeasy kit for PBMCs, and the RNeasy kit for mouse skin. Points the paper makes about the study in general: Scalp clonality and the number of expanded CD8+ clones among the top 100 scalp clones were significantly decreased by tofacitinib. Unlike mouse skin, which is dominated by gammadelta T cells, normal human skin has resident alphabeta T cells that are also sequenced, and this complicates analysis of the scalp TCR repertoire. Many expanded lesional clones were found to persist in scalp and blood during tofacitinib treatment, and relapse after treatment cessation may be partly explained by this persistence. Compared with mice, TCR sequences shared between patients were less clear, possibly partly because of HLA diversity across the patient population. Because the treated cohort was small and had just a single nonresponder, larger studies are needed to establish links between baseline CD8+ expansion and response. Lesional scalp, especially in alopecia totalis/universalis, showed higher clonality and more expanded CD8+ clones than normal scalp, suggesting antigenic drive.

Sample time point, as interpreted from the label and publication: about 5 months on oral tofacitinib. Interpreted using the paper, the treatment or condition label stands for: oral pan-JAK inhibitor, 5-10 mg twice daily. Peripheral blood and lesional scalp punch biopsies were obtained from patients with alopecia areata. PBMCs were isolated by density centrifugation and stained for CD3, CD4 and CD8, and CD4+ and CD8+ T cells were sorted on a FACSAria. The library was generated by the immunoSEQ multiplex PCR assay. RNA was extracted from all samples and reverse transcribed into cDNA as template for TCR sequencing. SuperScript III was used to make first-strand cDNA, primed with a 2:1 mix of oligo-dT and random hexamers. A synthetic immune receptor repertoire was used to assess amplification bias, and residual bias was removed computationally. For the original study's pipeline: After raw reads were preprocessed to remove errors, the CDR3 was defined following IMGT conventions as running from the conserved cysteine to phenylalanine. To get clonality, Shannon entropy was normalized by log2 of the number of productive unique TCRs and the result was subtracted from 1. CD4 or CD8 identity of scalp clones was inferred by cross-referencing scalp TCRbeta sequences with sorted blood CD4 and CD8 repertoires. Sourced from immuneACCESS, this table was stored by TCRdb with only in-frame sequences that have V and J called. A share of the clones is absent; for the studies checked, an unresolved V gene accounts for under half, and the remainder has no known explanation. V, J and clone size derive from that table, while D and trimming were established from the DNA sequence. In this sample the table shows 190,000 or so clones, roughly 64% of which occur a single time. Of the sample, 5% to 6% falls within the top ten clones.

Of note for this clone: It has no known antigen specificity. The input lacks base qualities; no much larger clone sits a single base away.

V is reduced by 0 bases and J by 8 bases, leaving a spacing of 11 bases between them. From cysteine to phenylalanine, the CDR3 is 13 amino acids long. Only the CDR3 DNA stays, 39 bases, in frame from base 1. CDR1 and CDR2 are read off the germline V gene (reference sequence) as GTSNPN and SVGIG. The sample here was CD4+ T cells sorted from blood, taken at week 24, from a patient treated with tofacitinib. The TCR sequence derives from a human donor with alopecia areata. The chain joins TRBV30 to TRBJ2-1, with a tentative D call of TRBD1 or TRBD2, each matching 5 bases. The CDR3 region reads CAWSVLRGDEQFF. In nucleotides, the sequence is TGTGCCTGGAGTGTACTGAGAGGGGATGAGCAGTTCTTC.